This T cell receptor beta chain stems from a study of blood T cell repertoires in COVID-19. TCRdb's table, derived via immunoSEQ multiplex PCR, lists solely in-frame clones and lacks some. The sample shows some 250,000 clones, over 70% of them seen only once. On this clone: Other DNA sequences from this sample encode an identical CDR3 as well.

This receptor was obtained from an elderly woman with acute or convalescent COVID-19. Sequenced material: peripheral blood.

The CDR3 DNA sequence: TGTGCCACCAGCAGAGATCGGGGAAGTGGAAACACCATATATTTT. Translated: CATSRDRGSGNTIYF. The chain uses TRBV15 and TRBJ1-3; D remains ambiguous. This CDR3 region has 15 residues. V gave up 0 bases and J gave up 3 bases, with 9 bases separating them. Germline V gives CDR1 LNHNV, CDR2 YYDKDF (reference sequence). Combining the CDR3 with reference TRBV15 and TRBJ1-3 gives the whole variable domain DAMVIQNPRYQVTQFGKPVTLSCSQTLNHNVMYWYQQKSSQAPKLLFHYYDKDFNNEADTPDNFQSRRPNTSFCFLDIRSPGLGDTAMYLCATSRDRGSGNTIYFGEGSWLTVV.